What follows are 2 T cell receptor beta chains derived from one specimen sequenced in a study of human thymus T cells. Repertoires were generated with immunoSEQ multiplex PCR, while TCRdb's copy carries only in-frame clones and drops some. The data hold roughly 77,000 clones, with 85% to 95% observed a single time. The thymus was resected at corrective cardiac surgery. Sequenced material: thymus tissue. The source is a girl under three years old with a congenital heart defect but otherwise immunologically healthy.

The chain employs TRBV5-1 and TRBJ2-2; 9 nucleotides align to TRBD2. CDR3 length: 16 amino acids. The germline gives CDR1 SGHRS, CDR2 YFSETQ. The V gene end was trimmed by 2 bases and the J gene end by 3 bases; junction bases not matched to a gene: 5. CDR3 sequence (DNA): TGCGCCAGCAGCTTTTTAGCGGGAGTCGACACCGGGGAGCTGTTTTTT. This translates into CASSFLAGVDTGELFF.

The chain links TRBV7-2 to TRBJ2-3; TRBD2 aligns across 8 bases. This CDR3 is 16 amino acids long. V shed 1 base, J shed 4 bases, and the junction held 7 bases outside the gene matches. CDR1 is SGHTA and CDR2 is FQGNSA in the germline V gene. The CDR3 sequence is CASSLGFGRAPDTQYF. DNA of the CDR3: TGTGCCAGCAGCTTAGGGTTCGGGAGGGCCCCAGATACGCAGTATTTT.